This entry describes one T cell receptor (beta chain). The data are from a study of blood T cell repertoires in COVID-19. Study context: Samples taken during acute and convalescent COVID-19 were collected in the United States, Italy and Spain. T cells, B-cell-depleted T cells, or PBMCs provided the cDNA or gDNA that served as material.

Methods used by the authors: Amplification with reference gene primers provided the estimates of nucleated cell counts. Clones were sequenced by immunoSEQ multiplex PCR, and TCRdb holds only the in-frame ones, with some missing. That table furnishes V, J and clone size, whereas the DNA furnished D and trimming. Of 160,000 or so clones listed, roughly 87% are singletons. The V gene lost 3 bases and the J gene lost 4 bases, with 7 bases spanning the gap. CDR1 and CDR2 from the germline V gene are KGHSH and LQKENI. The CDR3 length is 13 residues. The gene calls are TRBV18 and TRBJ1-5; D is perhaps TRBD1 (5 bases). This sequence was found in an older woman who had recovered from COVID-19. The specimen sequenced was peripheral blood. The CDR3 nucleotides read TGTGCCAGCTCACCCTCAGGGAATCAGCCCCAGCATTTT. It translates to CASSPSGNQPQHF.